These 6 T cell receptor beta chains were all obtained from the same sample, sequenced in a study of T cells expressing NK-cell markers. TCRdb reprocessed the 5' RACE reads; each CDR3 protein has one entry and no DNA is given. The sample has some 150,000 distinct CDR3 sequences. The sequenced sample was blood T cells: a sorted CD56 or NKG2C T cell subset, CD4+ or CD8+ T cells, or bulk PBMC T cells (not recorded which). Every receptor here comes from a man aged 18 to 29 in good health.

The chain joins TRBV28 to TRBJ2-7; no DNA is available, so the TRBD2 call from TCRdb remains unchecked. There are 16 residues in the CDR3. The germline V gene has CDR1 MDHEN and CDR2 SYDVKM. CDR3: CASKAASGRISYEQYF.

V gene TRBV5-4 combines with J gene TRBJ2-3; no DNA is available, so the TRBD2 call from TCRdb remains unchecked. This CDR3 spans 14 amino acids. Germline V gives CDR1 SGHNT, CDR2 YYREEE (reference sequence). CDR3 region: CASRSGLLTDTQYF.

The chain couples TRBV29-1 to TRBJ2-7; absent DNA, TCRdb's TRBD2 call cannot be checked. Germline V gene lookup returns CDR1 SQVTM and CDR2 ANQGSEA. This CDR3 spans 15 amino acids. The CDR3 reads CSVEEGSASSYEQYF.

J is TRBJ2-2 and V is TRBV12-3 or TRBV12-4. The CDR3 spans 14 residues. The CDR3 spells CASSDPDRYGELFF.

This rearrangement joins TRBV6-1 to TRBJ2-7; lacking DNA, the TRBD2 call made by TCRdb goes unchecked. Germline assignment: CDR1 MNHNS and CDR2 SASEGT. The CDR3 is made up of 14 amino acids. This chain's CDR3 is CAILSGTSSPEQYF.

CDR3 region: CASSSRTVEAFF. The chain links TRBV27 to TRBJ1-1; TCRdb's assignment of TRBD1 cannot be checked, as there is no DNA. There are 12 residues in the CDR3. Germline loops: CDR1 MNHEY, CDR2 SMNVEV (reference sequence).